The source of this TCR beta chain is a study of shared clonotypes between healthy human individuals (dated by TCRdb to the early 2020s). For the study in its entirety: The cohort comprised a couple of women and a few men aged 18 to 49 years. For each donor, CD4 naive and CD4 memory were each given three plates, CD8 naive was given two plates, and CD8 memory was given one plate. Blood TCR repertoires of five healthy adults were deeply sequenced to estimate repertoire size and the extent of clonotype sharing between individuals. To increase sequencing depth and limit assay-specific biases, different laboratories used diverse techniques to prepare libraries and sequence TCR repertoires. Per donor, leukapheresis produced somewhere between about 0.9 and 9.5 billion PBMCs. What the authors observed across the whole study: Compared with non-shared clonotypes, clonotypes shared by all four sorted-subset donors had higher generation probabilities. Naive subsets generally had larger estimated clonotype richness than memory subsets did. About 5% of naive CD4, 3.5% of naive CD8, about 2.1% of memory CD4, and about 0.4% of memory CD8 clonotypes were shared across a few donors. Incomplete sequencing was indicated by rarefaction of sorted-subset datasets, despite the large sequencing depth. Pairwise subsampling indicated that sequencing depth was expected to affect the degree of clonotype sharing among donors. The genetic and exposure-history diversity represented was limited by the small number of donors. Sampling was restricted to blood, and TCR repertoires in tissue are likely to differ from TCR repertoires in blood.

Healthy HIV-negative adults with no recently reported acute infections or vaccinations were included as donors. Only Caucasian adults living in Nashville, Tennessee, USA were represented among the donors. CD4+ T cells were enriched by magnetic negative selection, after which naive cells were positively selected on CD45RA and the negative fraction was taken as the memory subset. After blood collection by leukapheresis, PBMCs were isolated using Ficoll-Histopaque density gradient centrifugation and then cryopreserved in the vapor phase of liquid nitrogen. Analytical flow cytometry was used to check the purity and quantity of every magnetically sorted T cell population. Genomic DNA was isolated from each sorted fraction and quantified by UV absorbance on a Nanodrop 2000c. TCR CDR3 regions were amplified from genomic DNA by multiplex PCR using the deep immunoSEQ assay. Genomic DNA extracted from each cell subset was distributed evenly over all wells of several immunoSEQ 96-well plates, and each plate served as one replicate. Each replicate PCR for sorted subsets received roughly 0.2 ug genomic DNA, equal to about 29,000 T cell genomes. The purified libraries were quantified using a Qubit 3.0 fluorometer, sized with a Bioanalyzer 2100, and then quantified again using the KAPA Library Quantification kit. Each immunoSEQ 96-well plate was sequenced on its own single-read 150-cycle Illumina NextSeq 550 flow cell. Regarding the original processing steps: The immunoSEQ output contained only junctional sequences without quality scores, so filtering could not match that applied to full-length reads. Sequences were annotated with PyIR, a Python wrapper for IgBLAST v1.9, using IMGT germline references to assign V/J genes and CDR3. Any read was removed if the V/J assignment was weak (E-value above 1e-6), the CDR3 was missing, or the read contained stop codons, out-of-frame junctions, or ambiguous translated residues. V3J clonotypes were defined as sequences sharing an identical inferred V gene, J gene, and CDR3 amino acid sequence. To compute the percentage overlap between repertoires, the number of shared unique clonotypes was divided by the size of the smaller repertoire. RTK rarefaction, the Chao1 estimator, and Recon v2.1 estimates of unobserved clonotypes were used to assess repertoire richness. Generation probabilities for all TCRbeta clonotypes obtained by the gDNA method from a handful of donors were computed using OLGA. TCRdb retrieved this table from immuneACCESS and kept in-frame rearrangements only. Not all clones are present; in checked studies, unresolved V genes account for under half, and no reason is known for the remainder. The DNA gave D and trimming, while V, J and clone size come from that table. The sample table shows 1,500,000 or so clones, and roughly 97% are seen once. The ten most abundant clones make up roughly 1.2% of the sample.

With regard to this clone: Its antigen remains undetermined. Per-nucleotide qualities are absent, and no much larger clonotype sits a single base away.

This TCR derives from a man aged 25-45 years in good health. The material sequenced was naive CD4+ T cells sorted from blood. What this sample's cell subset or site label stands for: CD45RA+ positively selected.

The encoded CDR3 is CASSDLMAGGEQFF. The DNA is as follows: TGTGCCAGCAGTGATCTCATGGCGGGAGGTGAGCAGTTCTTC. The V and J genes are TRBV6-4 and TRBJ2-1; the junction holds 8 bases that match TRBD2. The CDR3 sequence holds 14 residues, the cysteine and phenylalanine included. Only the CDR3 part of the read is kept: 42 bases, read in frame from the first base. CDR1 and CDR2 are read off the germline V gene as MRHNA and SNTAGT. Germline trimming amounts to 3 bases on V and 9 bases on J, with 7 as the count of junction bases outside the gene matches.